This TCR beta chain was identified during a study of radiotherapy plus CTLA-4 blockade in lung cancer. Study observations and caveats: With interferon-beta, early dynamics of blood T cell clones were reported to best predict response. Radiotherapy with ipilimumab was followed by blood expansion of tumor-derived clones.

This clone showed up just a few times. Its antigen is as yet unknown. With ipilimumab providing CTLA-4 blockade, focal radiation was administered to patients who had chemo-refractory metastatic non-small-cell lung cancer. Repertoires were generated with immunoSEQ multiplex PCR, while TCRdb's copy carries only in-frame clones and drops some. This sample has 90,000 to 100,000 clones; approximately 75% occur once, and the top ten carry 2.8%. The germline V gene has CDR1 SGHNT and CDR2 YENEEA. Deletions cut 5 bases from V and 6 bases from J, with 13 bases between. The CDR3 extends over 14 amino acids. This chain connects TRBV11-3 to TRBJ1-4; no clear D. This TCR was recovered from a human donor with non-small cell lung cancer who had a partial response to radiotherapy plus ipilimumab. Some clones in this sample may be carry-over from other donors' samples. Sequenced here: peripheral blood, sampled from a patient treated with radiotherapy plus ipilimumab. Here the CDR3 DNA reads TGTGCCAGCAGCACGGGGATCCAGGATGAAAAACTGTTTTTT. Amino acid sequence: CASSTGIQDEKLFF.